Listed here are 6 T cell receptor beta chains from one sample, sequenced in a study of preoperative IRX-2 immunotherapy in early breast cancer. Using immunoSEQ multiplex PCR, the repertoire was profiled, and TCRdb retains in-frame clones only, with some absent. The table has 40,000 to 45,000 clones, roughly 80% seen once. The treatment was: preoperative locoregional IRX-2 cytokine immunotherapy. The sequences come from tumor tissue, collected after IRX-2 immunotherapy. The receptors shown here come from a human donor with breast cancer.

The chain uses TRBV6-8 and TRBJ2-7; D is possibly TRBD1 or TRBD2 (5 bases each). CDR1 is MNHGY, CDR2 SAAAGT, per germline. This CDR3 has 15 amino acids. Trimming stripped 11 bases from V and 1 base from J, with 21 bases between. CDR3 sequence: CAGRVGASSSYEQYF. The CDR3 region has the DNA TGTGCCGGTAGAGTCGGGGCAAGTTCTTCCTACGAGCAGTACTTC.

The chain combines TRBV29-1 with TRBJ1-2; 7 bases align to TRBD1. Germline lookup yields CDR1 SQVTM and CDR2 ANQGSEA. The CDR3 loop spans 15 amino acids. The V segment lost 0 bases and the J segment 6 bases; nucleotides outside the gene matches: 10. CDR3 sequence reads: CSVEDRRQGVNGYTF. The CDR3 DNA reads TGCAGCGTTGAAGATCGACGCCAGGGGGTCAATGGCTACACCTTC.

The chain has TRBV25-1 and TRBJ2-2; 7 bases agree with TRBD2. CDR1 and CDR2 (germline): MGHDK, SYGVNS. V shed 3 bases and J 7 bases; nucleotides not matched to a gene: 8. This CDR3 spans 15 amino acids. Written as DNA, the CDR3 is TGTGCCAGCAGTGAGGCGGGGAGGGTGTTCGGGGAGCTGTTTTTT. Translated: CASSEAGRVFGELFF.

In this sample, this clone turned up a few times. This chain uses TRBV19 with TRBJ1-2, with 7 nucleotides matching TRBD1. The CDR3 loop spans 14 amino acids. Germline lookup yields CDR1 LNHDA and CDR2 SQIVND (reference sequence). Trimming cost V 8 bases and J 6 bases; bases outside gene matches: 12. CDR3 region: CASVMGTEGDGYTF. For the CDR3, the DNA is TGTGCCAGTGTGATGGGGACAGAGGGGGATGGCTACACCTTC. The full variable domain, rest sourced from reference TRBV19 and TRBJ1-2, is DGGITQSPKYLFRKEGQNVTLSCEQNLNHDAMYWYRQDPGQGLRLIYYSQIVNDFQKGDIAEGYSVSREKKESFPLTVTSAQKNPTAFYLCASVMGTEGDGYTFGSGTRLTVV.

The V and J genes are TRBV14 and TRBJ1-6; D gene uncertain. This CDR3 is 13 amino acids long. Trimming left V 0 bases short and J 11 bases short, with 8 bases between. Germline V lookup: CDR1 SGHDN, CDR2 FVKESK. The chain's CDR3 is CASSQDARTPLHF. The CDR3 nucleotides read TGTGCCAGCAGCCAAGATGCCCGGACACCCCTCCACTTT. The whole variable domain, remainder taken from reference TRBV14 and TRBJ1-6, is EAGVTQFPSHSVIEKGQTVTLRCDPISGHDNLYWYRRVMGKEIKFLLHFVKESKQDESGMPNNRFLAERTGGTYSTLKVQPAELEDSGVYFCASSQDARTPLHFGNGTRLTVT.

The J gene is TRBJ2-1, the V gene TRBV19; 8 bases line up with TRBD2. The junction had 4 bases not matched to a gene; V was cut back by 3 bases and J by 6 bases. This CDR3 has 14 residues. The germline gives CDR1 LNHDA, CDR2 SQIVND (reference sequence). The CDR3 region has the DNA TGTGCCAGTAGTATGACGGGAGGGGCCAATGAGCAGTTCTTC. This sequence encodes CASSMTGGANEQFF.